This TCR beta chain is from a study of T cells expressing NK-cell markers. Overall study context: Sequenced donors, eight in total, included seven who were HCMV-seropositive and one who was seronegative. Study-wide points: What remained unclear was the HCMV specificity of expanded NKG2C+ T cell clones.

TCRdb re-called the 5' RACE reads, yielding one record per CDR3 amino acid sequence without DNA. This repertoire includes about 260,000 distinct CDR3 sequences. The germline V gene has CDR1 SGHTA and CDR2 FQGNSA. There are 13 residues in the CDR3. Concerning this clonotype: Its specificity is unknown.

The source material was blood T cells: a sorted CD56 or NKG2C T cell subset, CD4+ or CD8+ T cells, or bulk PBMC T cells (not recorded which). The source is a man between 18 and 29 years old in good health. The rearrangement uses TRBV7-2 and TRBJ2-2. CDR3 sequence: CASSSDHAGELFF.